This T cell receptor (beta chain) stems from a study of blood T cell repertoires in COVID-19. Across the study: Some COVID-19 samples were acute and others convalescent; all came from the United States, Italy and Spain.

Sequencing was performed with immunoSEQ multiplex PCR; in TCRdb, only in-frame clones are kept and a portion is missing. The sample shows 50,000 to 55,000 clones, roughly 83% of them seen only once. This CDR3 region has 11 residues. The V end lost 8 bases, the J end lost 5 bases, and 6 bases lay between the germline ends. Per the germline V gene, CDR1 is LNHDA and CDR2 is SQIVND (reference sequence). The TCR sequence derives from a woman aged 80 or over with acute or convalescent COVID-19. Material: peripheral blood. The chain links TRBV19 to TRBJ1-4, with D tentatively TRBD1 (5 bases). The CDR3 DNA reads as TGTGCCAGTTACAGGAATGAAAAACTGTTTTTT. It specifies CASYRNEKLFF.